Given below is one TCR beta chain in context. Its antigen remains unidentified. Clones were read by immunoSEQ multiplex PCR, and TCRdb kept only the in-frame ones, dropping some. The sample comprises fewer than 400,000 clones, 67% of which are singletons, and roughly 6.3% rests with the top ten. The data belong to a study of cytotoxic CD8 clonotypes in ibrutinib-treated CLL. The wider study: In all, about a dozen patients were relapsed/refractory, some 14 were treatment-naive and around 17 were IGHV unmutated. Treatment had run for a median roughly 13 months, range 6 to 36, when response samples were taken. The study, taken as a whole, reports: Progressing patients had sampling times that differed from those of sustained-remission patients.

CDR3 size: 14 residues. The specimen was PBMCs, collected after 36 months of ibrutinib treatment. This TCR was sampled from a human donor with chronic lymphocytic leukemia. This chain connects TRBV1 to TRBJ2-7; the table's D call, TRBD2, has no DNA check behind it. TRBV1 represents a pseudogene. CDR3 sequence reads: CTSSQVGTSGEQYF. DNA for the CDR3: TGCACCAGCAGCCAAGTTGGGACTAGCGGGGAGCAGTACTTC.